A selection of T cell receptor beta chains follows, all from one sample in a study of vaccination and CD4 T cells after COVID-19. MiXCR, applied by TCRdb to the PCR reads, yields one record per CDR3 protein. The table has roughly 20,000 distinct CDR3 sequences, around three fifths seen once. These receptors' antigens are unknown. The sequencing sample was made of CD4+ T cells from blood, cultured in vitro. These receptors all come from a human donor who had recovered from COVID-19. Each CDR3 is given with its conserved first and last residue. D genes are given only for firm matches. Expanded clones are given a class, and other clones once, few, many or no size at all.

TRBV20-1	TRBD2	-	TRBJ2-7	TGCAGTGCGCCCGGTGGCGGGAGGACCTCCTACGAGCAGTACTTC	CSAPGGGRTSYEQYF
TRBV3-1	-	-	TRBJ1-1	TGTGCCAGCAGCGTGGACAGCAACACTGAAGCTTTCTTT	CASSVDSNTEAFF
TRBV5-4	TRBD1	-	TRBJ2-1	TGTGCCAGCAGCCTCCCAAAGGGGGCAAACAATGAGCAGTTCTTC	CASSLPKGANNEQFF
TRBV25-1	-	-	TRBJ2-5	TGTGCCAGCACGTCCTCCTCGCGCCTCCCAGAGACCCAGTACTTC	CASTSSSRLPETQYF
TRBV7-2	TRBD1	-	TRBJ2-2	TGTGCCAGCAGCTGGGGACAGGTTAACACCGGGGAGCTGTTTTTT	CASSWGQVNTGELFF
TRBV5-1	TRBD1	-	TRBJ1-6	TGCGCCAGCAGCGAGGGACAGGGAACCTATAATTCACCCCTCCACTTT	CASSEGQGTYNSPLHF
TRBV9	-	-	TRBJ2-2	TGTGCCAGCAGCGGGGCCCCTTGGGACACCGGGGAGCTGTTTTTT	CASSGAPWDTGELFF
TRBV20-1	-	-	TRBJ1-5	TGCAGTGCTAGAGATCGGCGGGGCAATCAGCCCCAGCATTTT	CSARDRRGNQPQHF
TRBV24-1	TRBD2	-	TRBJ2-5	TGTGTCACCAGTGACCCTAGCGGGACCCAAGAGACCCAGTACTTC	CVTSDPSGTQETQYF
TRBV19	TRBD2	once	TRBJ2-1	TGTGCCAGTAGTATAGATCGGGGGGGGAGCAATGAGCAGTTCTTC	CASSIDRGGSNEQFF
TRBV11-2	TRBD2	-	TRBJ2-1	TGTGCCAGCGGCGGGAGCGCCTACAATGAGCAGTTCTTC	CASGGSAYNEQFF
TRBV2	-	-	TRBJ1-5	TGTGCCAGCAGCGGGATTGGAATTAATAGCAATCAGCCCCAGCATTTT	CASSGIGINSNQPQHF
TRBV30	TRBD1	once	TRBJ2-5	TGTGCCTGGGAGGACAGGGGAGGTGCGGAGACCCAGTACTTC	CAWEDRGGAETQYF
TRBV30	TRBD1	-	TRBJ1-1	TGTGCCTGGAGTGTAGGGACAGCTAACACTGAAGCTTTCTTT	CAWSVGTANTEAFF
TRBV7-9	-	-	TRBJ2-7	TGTGCCAGCAGCTTAGACAGCCAAGAGCAGTACTTC	CASSLDSQEQYF
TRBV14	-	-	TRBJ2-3	TGTGCCAGCAGCCAAGAAACATTAAGGAGGCACGACCCCACAGATACGCAGTATTTT	CASSQETLRRHDPTDTQYF
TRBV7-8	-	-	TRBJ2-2	TGTGCCAGCAGCTTCCGGTGGGGGGACGAAACCGGGGAGCTGTTTTTT	CASSFRWGDETGELFF
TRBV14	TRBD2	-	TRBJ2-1	TGTGCCAGCAGCCGCGGACTAGCGGATGAGCAGTTCTTC	CASSRGLADEQFF
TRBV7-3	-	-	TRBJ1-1	TGTGCCAGCAGCTTAACTGGGGGAGGCACTGAAGCTTTCTTT	CASSLTGGGTEAFF
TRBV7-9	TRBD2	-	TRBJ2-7	TGTGCCAGCAGCTCCCGGGGGGGGACGGGGGAGCAGTACTTC	CASSSRGGTGEQYF
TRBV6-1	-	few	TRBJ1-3	TGTGCCAGCACCAAGAACGCTGCTGGAAACACCATATATTTT	CASTKNAAGNTIYF
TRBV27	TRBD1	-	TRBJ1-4	TGTGCCAGCAGTCCCCGCAGGGGGAGGTTCGGTAATGAAAAACTGTTTTTT	CASSPRRGRFGNEKLFF
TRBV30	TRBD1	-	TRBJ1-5	TGTGCCTGGAGGGGACAGGATCAGCCCCAGCATTTT	CAWRGQDQPQHF
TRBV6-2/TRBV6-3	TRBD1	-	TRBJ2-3	TGTGCCAGCAGTTCCTGGACAGGGGGCACAGATACGCAGTATTTT	CASSSWTGGTDTQYF
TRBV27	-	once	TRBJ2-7	TGTGCCAGCAGTTTCCGAGGCATCTACGAGCAGTACTTC	CASSFRGIYEQYF
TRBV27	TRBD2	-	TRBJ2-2	TGTGCCAGCAGTTCCGGACTAGCGGGGCACACCGGGGAGCTGTTTTTT	CASSSGLAGHTGELFF
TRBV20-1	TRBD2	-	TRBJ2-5	TGCAGTGCTCCCCTCCCTGCTACTAGCGGCCTCCAAGAGACCCAGTACTTC	CSAPLPATSGLQETQYF
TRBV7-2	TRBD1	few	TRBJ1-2	TGTGCCAGCAGCGAACCGACAGGGTCAAATGGCTACACCTTC	CASSEPTGSNGYTF
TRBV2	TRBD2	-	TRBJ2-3	TGTGCCAGCAGTCGGACTAGCGCCACAGATACGCAGTATTTT	CASSRTSATDTQYF
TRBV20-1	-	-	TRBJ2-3	TGCAGTGCCCATTGGGGGAGTGAGGATACGCAGTATTTT	CSAHWGSEDTQYF
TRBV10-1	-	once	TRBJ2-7	TGCGCCAGCAGTGAGCAGTTGGAGGGCGAGCAGTACTTC	CASSEQLEGEQYF
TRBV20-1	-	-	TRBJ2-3	TGCAGTGCTAGGACGCACACAGATACGCAGTATTTT	CSARTHTDTQYF
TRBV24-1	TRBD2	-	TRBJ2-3	TGTGCCACCAGTGCTATGGCGGGAGGAAGCACAGATACGCAGTATTTT	CATSAMAGGSTDTQYF
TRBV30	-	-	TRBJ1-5	TGTGCCTGGAGTGTACAGGGTGATCAGCCCCAGCATTTT	CAWSVQGDQPQHF
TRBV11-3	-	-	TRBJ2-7	TGTGCCAGCAGAGGCCCCAGGCGGGGTTACGAGCAGTACTTC	CASRGPRRGYEQYF
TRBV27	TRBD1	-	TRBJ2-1	TGTGCCAGCAGTTTAGGAATAGGGGGCGTCTACAATGAGCAGTTCTTC	CASSLGIGGVYNEQFF
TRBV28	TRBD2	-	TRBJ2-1	TGTGCCAGCAGTTACCCGTCGGGGGGAGCTACAATTCAGAGTGAGCAGTTCTTC	CASSYPSGGATIQSEQFF
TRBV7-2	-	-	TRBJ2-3	TGTGCCAGCAGCTTAGCGTTCGCCTCAGATACGCAGTATTTT	CASSLAFASDTQYF
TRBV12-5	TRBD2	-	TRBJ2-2	TGTGCTAGTGGACCTGGACTAGCGGGATGGAGGGGAACCGGGGAGCTGTTTTTT	CASGPGLAGWRGTGELFF
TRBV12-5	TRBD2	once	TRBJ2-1	TGTGCTAGTGGACGGGGACTAGCGGACGATGAGCAGTTCTTC	CASGRGLADDEQFF
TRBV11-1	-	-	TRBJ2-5	TGTGCCAGCAGCTTACGAGCGGGCCCTCCTCCATGGACCCAGTACTTC	CASSLRAGPPPWTQYF
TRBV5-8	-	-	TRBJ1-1	TGTGCCAGCAGCTTGGGGTTGCAGGGGCTGAACACTGAAGCTTTCTTT	CASSLGLQGLNTEAFF
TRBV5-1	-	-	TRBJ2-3	TGCGCCAGCAGCTTGGTGGCAAGGGAGGCAGATACGCAGTATTTT	CASSLVAREADTQYF
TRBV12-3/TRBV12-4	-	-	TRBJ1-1	TGTGCCAGCAGTTTACGGTTGAAGGGGACTGAAGCTTTCTTT	CASSLRLKGTEAFF
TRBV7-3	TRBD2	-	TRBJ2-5	TGTGCCAGCAGCTTAATGGGCGGGAGCCAAGAGACCCAGTACTTC	CASSLMGGSQETQYF
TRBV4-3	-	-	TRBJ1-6	TGCGCCAGCAGCCAAGATCCAGGTCGGGCCCTCCACTTT	CASSQDPGRALHF
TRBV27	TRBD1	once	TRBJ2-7	TGTGCCAGCCAGGCAGGGGGTACGCTTGGGGAGCAGTACTTC	CASQAGGTLGEQYF
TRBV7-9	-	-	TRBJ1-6	TGTGCCAGCAGCTTAGGGTGGGGGAATTCACCCCTCCACTTT	CASSLGWGNSPLHF
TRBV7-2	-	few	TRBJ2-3	TGTGCCAGCAGCTTATTTTCAGATACGCAGTATTTT	CASSLFSDTQYF
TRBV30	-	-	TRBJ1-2	TGTGTCGTTCTCAGGGACCCAGGATATGGCTACACCTTC	CVVLRDPGYGYTF
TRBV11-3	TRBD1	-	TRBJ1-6	TGTGCCAGCAGCTTAGACCTGACAGGGGGCCGATCACCCCTCCACTTT	CASSLDLTGGRSPLHF
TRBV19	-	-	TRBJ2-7	TGTGCCAGTACCGAGGTTTTCCAACGCAGCTCCTACGAGCAGTACTTC	CASTEVFQRSSYEQYF
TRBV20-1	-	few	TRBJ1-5	TGCAGTGCTAGAGAGGGGCAGGGCACCGATCAGCCCCAGCATTTT	CSAREGQGTDQPQHF
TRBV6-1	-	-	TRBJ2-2	TGTGCCAGCAGTGGAGCTTTAGGGAACACCGGGGAGCTGTTTTTT	CASSGALGNTGELFF
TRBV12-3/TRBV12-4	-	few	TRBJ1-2	TGTGCCAGCAGAAAGACAGCCTTCTATGGCTACACCTTC	CASRKTAFYGYTF